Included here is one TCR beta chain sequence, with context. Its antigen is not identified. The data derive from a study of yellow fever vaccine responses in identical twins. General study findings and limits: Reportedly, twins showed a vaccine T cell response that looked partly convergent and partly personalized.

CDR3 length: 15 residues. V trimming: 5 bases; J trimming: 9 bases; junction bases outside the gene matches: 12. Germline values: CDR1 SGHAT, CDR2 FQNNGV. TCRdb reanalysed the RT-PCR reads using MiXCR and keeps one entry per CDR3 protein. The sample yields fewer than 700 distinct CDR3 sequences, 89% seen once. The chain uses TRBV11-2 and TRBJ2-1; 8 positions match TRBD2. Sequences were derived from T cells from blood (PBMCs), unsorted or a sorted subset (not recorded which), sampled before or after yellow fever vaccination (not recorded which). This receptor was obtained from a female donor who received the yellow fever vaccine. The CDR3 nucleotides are TGTGCCAGCAGCCCCTGGACAGCGGGGGAAGGTGAGCAGTTCTTC. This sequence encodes CASSPWTAGEGEQFF. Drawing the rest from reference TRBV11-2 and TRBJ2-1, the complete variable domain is EAGVAQSPRYKIIEKRQSVAFWCNPISGHATLYWYQQILGQGPKLLIQFQNNGVVDDSQLPKDRFSAERLKGVDSTLKIQPAKLEDSAVYLCASSPWTAGEGEQFFGPGTRLTVL.